This entry lists 32 T cell receptor beta chains sequenced from one sample in a study of blood T cell repertoires in COVID-19 (dated by TCRdb to the early 2020s). Library generation was performed with the immunoSEQ multiplex PCR assay. TCRdb holds this immuneACCESS table with in-frame rearrangements only. Some clones are missing; in checked studies, unresolved V genes explain under half, and the rest has no known cause. The sample has a few hundred thousand clones on record, approximately 89% of them singletons. Of the sample, about 7.8% falls within the top ten clones. The sequencing sample was made of peripheral blood. These TCRs come from a woman aged 45 to 65 who had recovered from COVID-19.

The sample holds a few counts of this clone. The chain couples TRBV9 to TRBJ1-5; D unresolved. The CDR3 is made up of 15 amino acids. Germline CDR1 reads SGDLS; CDR2 reads YYNGEE. V was pared by 0 bases and J by 11 bases, with 18 bases between. The CDR3 is CASSVGAGLAGSQHF. CDR3 sequence (DNA): TGTGCCAGCAGCGTAGGGGCAGGCCTCGCGGGATCCCAGCATTTT. The variable domain in full, with the rest retrieved from reference TRBV9 and TRBJ1-5, is DSGVTQTPKHLITATGQRVTLRCSPRSGDLSVYWYQQSLDQGLQFLIQYYNGEERAKGNILERFSAQQFPDLHSELNLSSLELGDSALYFCASSVGAGLAGSQHFGDGTRLSIL.

This clone turned up a few times. The V gene is TRBV11-2, the J gene TRBJ2-5, with TRBD2 matching 9 bases. The CDR3 contains 16 residues. J was trimmed by 4 bases and V by 1 base; bases with no gene match: 7. Germline CDR1 is SGHAT and CDR2 is FQNNGV. The CDR3 DNA reads TGTGCCAGCAGCTTAGTAGCGGGGGCGCCCCCAGAGACCCAGTACTTC. Amino acids: CASSLVAGAPPETQYF.

The V call is TRBV29-1, the J call TRBJ2-1; 8 bases are a match to TRBD1. The CDR3 sequence is 14 residues long. The V segment lost 7 bases and the J segment 6 bases; nucleotides outside the gene matches: 11. Looked up from germline, CDR1 is SQVTM and CDR2 is ANQGSEA. This CDR3 reads CSGRTGGSLNEQFF. CDR3 sequence (DNA): TGCAGCGGCCGTACAGGGGGATCACTCAATGAGCAGTTCTTC.

The V gene is TRBV6-5, the J gene TRBJ1-3; the D gene is possibly TRBD1 (6 bases). Germline CDR1 MNHEY, CDR2 SVGAGI. The CDR3 runs 14 residues. The ends were cut back, 6 bases at V and 2 bases at J, with 11 bases in the middle. The CDR3 nucleotides are TGTGCCAGCAGCGGACCAGGGGCTGGAAACACCATATATTTT. This gives the protein CASSGPGAGNTIYF.

This clone has a single count. The germline gene is not matched at one end of the junction; a read error may be the cause. The rearrangement links TRBV6-1 to TRBJ2-1; 14 bases line up with TRBD2. The CDR3 runs 14 residues. Germline V gene data show CDR1 as MNHNS and CDR2 as SASEGT. The CDR3 loop is CASSESTSGRVQVF. The CDR3 DNA reads as TGTGCCAGCAGTGAATCGACTAGCGGGAGGGTTCAGGTCTTC.

This clone was detected a few times. This sequence joins TRBV30 and TRBJ2-4; D perhaps matches TRBD2 (7 bases). Trimming took off 0 bases at V and 9 bases at J, with 12 bases between the two ends. There are 13 residues in the CDR3. Germline CDR1 is GTSNPN and CDR2 is SVGIG (reference sequence). In nucleotides, the CDR3 is TGTGCCTGGAGTGTACGAGGGGGGGTCATTCAGTACTTC. It codes for CAWSVRGGVIQYF.

The CDR3 loop reads CASSLGAPRETQYF. The CDR3 DNA reads as TGTGCCAGCAGCTTAGGGGCCCCACGGGAGACCCAGTACTTC. V gene TRBV7-9 combines with J gene TRBJ2-5; no clear D. The CDR3 runs to 14 residues. V was clipped by 1 base and J by 5 bases, with 11 bases between them. Germline V CDR1 and CDR2: SEHNR, FQNEAQ (reference sequence).

The chain combines TRBV11-2 with TRBJ2-7; 11 nucleotides align to TRBD2. The CDR3 is 14 amino acids. The trim removed 5 bases at V and 6 bases at J, leaving 6 bases unmatched. Per the germline V gene, CDR1 is SGHAT and CDR2 is FQNNGV. The CDR3 DNA is TGTGCCAGCAGCCCCACTAGCGGGAGTGGCGAGCAGTACTTC. This codes for CASSPTSGSGEQYF.

The J gene is TRBJ2-2, the V gene TRBV14; tentative D call: TRBD1 (6 bases). The CDR3 sequence is 14 residues long. Germline loops: CDR1 SGHDN, CDR2 FVKESK. V was shortened by 10 bases and J by 2 bases, with 14 bases between the two germline ends. Written as DNA, the CDR3 is TGTGCCACCTCCCGGACAGCTAACACCGGGGAGCTGTTTTTT. Its protein product is CATSRTANTGELFF.

The chain recombines TRBV27 with TRBJ1-4; 8 bases map to TRBD1. This CDR3 is built from 16 residues. V was pared by 5 bases and J by 6 bases, with 11 bases of the junction left unmatched. Per germline, CDR1 MNHEY and CDR2 SMNVEV (reference sequence). Here the CDR3 reads CASSTPSGQVDEKLFF. In DNA form, the CDR3 reads TGTGCCAGCAGTACCCCCTCGGGACAGGTCGATGAAAAACTGTTTTTT.

This sequence joins TRBV4-1 and TRBJ2-1; 11 positions match TRBD2. The V gene's germline CDR1 is MGHRA and CDR2 YSYEKL. The J segment lost 10 bases and the V segment lost 1 base, leaving 9 bases of the junction unmatched. The CDR3 spans 16 residues. Here the CDR3 DNA reads TGCGCCAGCAGCCAAGTACTAGCGGGGGTTCTCGGGGAGCAGTTCTTC. Translating it yields CASSQVLAGVLGEQFF.

The rearrangement links TRBV5-4 to TRBJ1-6, with unresolved D. The germline V gene encodes CDR1 SGHNT and CDR2 YYREEE (reference sequence). Trimming took 5 bases from V and 7 from J, leaving 16 bases between them. The CDR3 consists of 15 residues. The CDR3 is CASRDVGRNNSPLHF. CDR3 nucleotide sequence: TGTGCCAGCAGGGATGTTGGCAGGAACAATTCACCCCTCCACTTT.

The chain is built from TRBV27 and TRBJ2-7; TRBD2 might be the D (5 bases). Trimming left V 4 bases short and J 3 bases short, with 13 bases between. The CDR3 length is 14 residues. Germline lookup yields CDR1 MNHEY and CDR2 SMNVEV (reference sequence). The CDR3 nucleotides are TGTGCCAGCAGTTGGAGGACGGGAAACTACGAGCAGTACTTC. Its protein product is CASSWRTGNYEQYF.

This rearrangement joins TRBV6-4 to TRBJ2-1; 10 bases map to TRBD2. V gave up 4 bases and J gave up 4 bases; unmatched junction bases: 4. The CDR3 loop spans 15 amino acids. CDR1 and CDR2 from the germline V gene are MRHNA and SNTAGT. DNA for the CDR3: TGTGCCAGCAGTGGCCCAGCGGGGGGGTACAATGAGCAGTTCTTC. This gives the protein CASSGPAGGYNEQFF.

The V and J genes are TRBV10-3 and TRBJ2-1, with TRBD1 as a possible D gene (8 bases). The CDR3 is 15 residues long. Trimming pared 3 bases from V and 8 bases from J, leaving 17 bases between. Germline lookup yields CDR1 ENHRY and CDR2 SYGVKD. The CDR3: CAISEEQGGFYEQFF. The CDR3 DNA follows: TGTGCCATCAGTGAAGAACAGGGGGGGTTTTATGAGCAGTTCTTC.

The CDR3 protein is CASSIDGTSGVEQFF. CDR3 coding DNA: TGTGCCAGTAGTATAGATGGGACTAGCGGGGTTGAGCAGTTCTTC. The chain combines TRBV19 with TRBJ2-1; 13 bases agree with TRBD2. V lost 0 bases and J lost 9; bases outside the gene matches: 2. This CDR3 is 15 amino acids long. Germline assignment: CDR1 LNHDA and CDR2 SQIVND (reference sequence).

This sequence joins TRBV28 and TRBJ2-7, with 8 bases that match TRBD2. This CDR3 has 14 residues. CDR1 and CDR2 (germline): MDHEN, SYDVKM. V lost 6 bases to trimming and J lost 0 bases; unmatched junction nucleotides: 4. The CDR3 DNA reads TGTGCCAGCAGAACACTAGCGGACTCCTACGAGCAGTACTTC. Amino acid sequence: CASRTLADSYEQYF.

In DNA form, the CDR3 reads TGTGCCAGCAGCTCCGGTTACGGTGCTTACGAGCAGTACTTC. This gives the protein CASSSGYGAYEQYF. This chain connects TRBV5-6 to TRBJ2-7; no definite D call. V lost 3 bases and J lost 4, with 14 bases in between. Germline V gene lookup returns CDR1 SGHDT and CDR2 YYEEEE. The CDR3 is 14 amino acids.

The chain combines TRBV3-1 (or the pseudogene TRBV3-2) with TRBJ1-3, with TRBD1 identical over 9 bases. The CDR3 length is 15 residues. Looked up from germline, CDR1 is LGHDT and CDR2 is YNNKEL (reference sequence). V shed 4 bases, J shed 0 bases, and the junction held 1 base outside the gene matches. CDR3 nucleotide sequence: TGTGCCAGCAGCCCGACAGGGGGCTCTGGAAACACCATATATTTT. Translated, it gives CASSPTGGSGNTIYF.

V gene TRBV28 combines with J gene TRBJ2-1, with 11 bases lining up with TRBD1. V was clipped by 2 bases and J by 9 bases; unmatched bases: 6. Germline CDR1 is MDHEN and CDR2 is SYDVKM. CDR3 size: 15 residues. This CDR3 reads CASSLGTGGKGEQFF. CDR3 in DNA: TGTGCCAGCAGTTTAGGGACAGGGGGTAAGGGTGAGCAGTTCTTC.

This rearrangement joins TRBV9 to TRBJ2-3; possible D gene TRBD2, 6 bases. CDR1 and CDR2 from the germline V gene are SGDLS and YYNGEE. This CDR3 comprises 15 residues. V was trimmed by 0 bases and J by 1 base, leaving 9 bases between them. The CDR3 here is CASSVDTGGTDTQYF. CDR3 DNA sequence: TGTGCCAGCAGCGTAGATACGGGAGGCACAGATACGCAGTATTTT.

The chain combines TRBV11-2 with TRBJ2-3; D unclear. Per the germline V gene, CDR1 is SGHAT and CDR2 is FQNNGV. This CDR3 region has 14 residues. V lost 0 bases, J lost 10 bases, and 14 bases lay in between. CDR3 residues: CASSLDRITGSQYF. DNA for the CDR3: TGTGCCAGCAGCTTAGATCGGATTACCGGGTCGCAGTATTTT.

The chain links TRBV12-3 or TRBV12-4 to TRBJ2-7; 9 bases map to TRBD1. The ends lost 7 bases at V and 8 bases at J; junction bases unmatched: 9. The length of the CDR3 is 13 residues. The CDR3 reads CASTGDRVLKQYF. The CDR3 nucleotides are TGTGCCAGCACCGGGGACAGGGTTTTAAAGCAGTACTTC.

For the CDR3, the DNA is TGCGCCAGCAGCTTGGGTCGCGGAACCTACTACGAGCAGTACTTC. Encoded protein: CASSLGRGTYYEQYF. The chain couples TRBV5-1 to TRBJ2-7; the D is unclear. This CDR3 is built from 15 residues. Deletions cut 0 bases from V and 3 bases from J, with 13 bases between. Germline assignment: CDR1 SGHRS and CDR2 YFSETQ.

This clone was seen just once. The chain joins TRBV20-1 to TRBJ2-5; 9 bases align to TRBD2. Per the germline V gene, CDR1 is DFQATT and CDR2 is SNEGSKA (reference sequence). V lost 3 bases and J lost 3; bases outside the gene matches: 8. The CDR3 is 15 residues long. CDR3 sequence (DNA): TGCAGTGCTAGTCGTGGTAGCGGGGGAAAAGAGACCCAGTACTTC. Its protein product is CSASRGSGGKETQYF.

This clone was observed once. CDR3 nucleotides: TGCGCCAGCAGCAGGGGACAGGGCGACGAAAAACTGTTTTTT. Its protein product is CASSRGQGDEKLFF. The chain links TRBV5-1 to TRBJ1-4; TRBD1 matches 9 bases. In germline, CDR1 is SGHRS, CDR2 YFSETQ. Unmatched junction bases numbered 6, after V lost 4 bases and J lost 8 bases. The CDR3 totals 14 residues.

V gene TRBV5-1 combines with J gene TRBJ1-3; tentatively, D is TRBD1 (6 bases). Per the germline V gene, CDR1 is SGHRS and CDR2 is YFSETQ. V lost 6 bases and J 3 bases, leaving 10 bases between the germline ends. The CDR3 contains 13 residues. The CDR3 reads CASTGGDGNTIYF. The CDR3, as DNA: TGCGCCAGCACTGGGGGCGATGGAAACACCATATATTTT.

V is TRBV11-2 and J is TRBJ1-6; D is unclear. Germline CDR1 SGHAT, CDR2 FQNNGV. The CDR3 sequence is 15 residues long. The V and J ends lost 6 bases and 10 bases respectively, with 19 bases between them. The CDR3 loop is CASSRGDYLGSPLHF. Here the CDR3 DNA reads TGTGCCAGCAGTCGCGGAGATTACTTAGGATCACCCCTCCACTTT. Full variable domain (rest looked up from reference TRBV11-2 and TRBJ1-6): EAGVAQSPRYKIIEKRQSVAFWCNPISGHATLYWYQQILGQGPKLLIQFQNNGVVDDSQLPKDRFSAERLKGVDSTLKIQPAKLEDSAVYLCASSRGDYLGSPLHFGNGTRLTVT.

There are a few counts of this clone. The genes are TRBV12-3 or TRBV12-4 and TRBJ1-2, with D possibly matching TRBD1 (5 bases). The CDR3 contains 12 residues. V lost 5 bases and J 4 bases, leaving 8 bases between the germline ends. The CDR3 here is CASSDSAYGYTF. In DNA form, the CDR3 reads TGTGCCAGCAGTGACAGTGCCTATGGCTACACCTTC.

The chain carries TRBV11-2 and TRBJ1-1; no clear D gene. There are 11 residues in the CDR3. V lost 1 base to trimming and J lost 7 bases, with 4 bases between them. Germline V gives CDR1 SGHAT, CDR2 FQNNGV. CDR3 coding DNA: TGTGCCAGCAGCTTAGTATTTGAAGCTTTCTTT. Amino acids: CASSLVFEAFF.

This clone was seen only once. The chain combines TRBV4-2 with TRBJ1-1; a possible D gene is TRBD1 (6 bases). The CDR3 totals 15 residues. Germline V gives CDR1 LGHNA, CDR2 YNFKEQ. V was pared by 0 bases and J by 0 bases, with 8 bases between. For the CDR3, the DNA is TGTGCCAGCAGCCAAGATCAGGGGATGAACACTGAAGCTTTCTTT. Translating gives CASSQDQGMNTEAFF.

V is TRBV7-6 and J is TRBJ2-1; TRBD2 matches 7 bases. From germline, CDR1 is SGHVS and CDR2 FNYEAQ. CDR3 length equals 16 residues. The V gene end was trimmed by 2 bases and the J gene end by 7 bases; junction bases not matched to a gene: 11. CDR3 coding DNA: TGTGCCAGCAGCTTAAGTTATGCGGGAGCTGGGAATGAGCAGTTCTTC. This codes for CASSLSYAGAGNEQFF.